The 14 T cell receptor beta chains reported below all come from one sample, sequenced in a study of cytomegalovirus exposure and HLA in healthy donors. Primers included in the PCR were 60 Vbeta and 13 Jbeta primers. Assay used: immunoSEQ multiplex PCR; TCRdb lists only in-frame clones, some missing. The sample carries more than 90,000 clones, about four fifths recorded once. Sequenced material: PBMCs. The receptors here all came from a woman aged 18-29 years in good health and CMV-seropositive.

This clone was observed a single time. V usage is TRBV6-1 and J usage is TRBJ1-1, with TRBD1 as a possible D gene (5 bases). CDR3 size: 11 residues. V dropped 4 bases and J dropped 10 bases, with 10 bases sitting between them. CDR1 is MNHNS and CDR2 is SASEGT in the germline V gene. CDR3 region: CASSGGPGAFF. CDR3 DNA: TGTGCCAGCAGTGGGGGCCCCGGAGCTTTCTTT.

The rearrangement links TRBV7-9 to TRBJ1-2, with 7 bases aligning to TRBD1. This CDR3 is built from 14 residues. Unmatched junction bases numbered 11, after V lost 5 bases and J lost 8 bases. The germline gives CDR1 SEHNR, CDR2 FQNEAQ (reference sequence). CDR3 protein: CASSTNRETGGYTF. In DNA, the CDR3 is TGTGCCAGCAGCACCAATAGAGAGACAGGGGGCTACACCTTC.

The gene calls are TRBV7-9 and TRBJ1-3; D unresolved. V was cut by 1 base and J by 2 bases, with 12 bases left in between. The CDR3 totals 16 residues. Germline values: CDR1 SEHNR, CDR2 FQNEAQ (reference sequence). As DNA, the CDR3 is TGTGCCAGCAGCTTAGGGCTCCGGGTAACTGGAAACACCATATATTTT. Translating it yields CASSLGLRVTGNTIYF.

This clone has only one observation. The CDR3 nucleotides read TGTGCCAGCAGTTACGAAGAGGGCCCCTACGAGCAGTACTTC. Amino acid sequence: CASSYEEGPYEQYF. The rearrangement links TRBV6-5 to TRBJ2-7; D possibly corresponds to TRBD2 (5 bases). The CDR3 is 14 residues long. V was trimmed by 2 bases and J by 2 bases, leaving 10 bases between them. The germline V gene has CDR1 MNHEY and CDR2 SVGAGI.

The chain couples TRBV9 to TRBJ2-2; 7 bases align to TRBD1. In germline, CDR1 is SGDLS, CDR2 YYNGEE. J gave up 4 bases and V 1 base, and 7 bases lay outside the gene matches. This CDR3 is 16 amino acids long. CDR3: CASSVRDSRTTGELFF. The CDR3 coding sequence is TGTGCCAGCAGCGTACGGGACAGCCGGACCACCGGGGAGCTGTTTTTT.

The V and J genes are TRBV2 and TRBJ2-3; D perhaps matches TRBD2 (6 bases). The germline V gene has CDR1 SNHLY and CDR2 FYNNEI. The V end was cut by 4 bases, the J end by 5 bases, with 13 bases between. There are 14 residues in the CDR3. This CDR3 reads CASSAQRAGDTQYF. CDR3 in DNA: TGTGCCAGCAGTGCCCAGCGAGCGGGAGATACGCAGTATTTT. Drawing the rest from reference TRBV2 and TRBJ2-3, the complete variable domain is EPEVTQTPSHQVTQMGQEVILRCVPISNHLYFYWYRQILGQKVEFLVSFYNNEISEKSEIFDDQFSVERPDGSNFTLKIRSTKLEDSAMYFCASSAQRAGDTQYFGPGTRLTVL.

This clone was seen a few times. The V call is TRBV5-1, the J call TRBJ2-2, with D possibly matching TRBD2 (6 bases). The CDR3 loop spans 13 amino acids. CDR1 is SGHRS and CDR2 is YFSETQ in the germline V gene. V was pared by 7 bases and J by 5 bases, with 12 bases between. The CDR3 DNA sequence: TGCGCCAGCCGGAGGGCTGGGACCGGGGAGCTGTTTTTT. It encodes CASRRAGTGELFF.

The chain has TRBV5-1 and TRBJ2-4, with 13 bases matching TRBD2. The CDR3 is 16 amino acids. Germline trimming cut 0 bases from V and 9 bases from J; bases unmatched to any gene: 6. Germline V gene lookup returns CDR1 SGHRS and CDR2 YFSETQ. As DNA, the CDR3 is TGCGCCAGCAGCTTGGGACTAGCGGGAGGCCTCGGCATTCAGTACTTC. Translation gives CASSLGLAGGLGIQYF. Complete variable domain (other parts from reference TRBV5-1 and TRBJ2-4): KAGVTQTPRYLIKTRGQQVTLSCSPISGHRSVSWYQQTPGQGLQFLFEYFSETQRNKGNFPGRFSGRQFSNSRSEMNVSTLELGDSALYLCASSLGLAGGLGIQYFGAGTRLSVL.

The chain recombines TRBV6-5 with TRBJ1-2; D may be TRBD1 (6 bases). Trimming left V 6 bases short and J 6 bases short, with 17 bases between. This CDR3 is built from 14 residues. Per germline, CDR1 MNHEY and CDR2 SVGAGI. This CDR3 is CASRFGGREHGYTF. DNA of the CDR3: TGTGCCAGCAGGTTCGGGGGGCGCGAACATGGCTACACCTTC.

The V call is TRBV19, the J call TRBJ1-4, with 12 bases identical to TRBD1. The V segment lost 5 bases and the J segment 2 bases; nucleotides outside the gene matches: 3. This CDR3 is built from 16 residues. In germline, CDR1 is LNHDA, CDR2 SQIVND (reference sequence). CDR3: CASSQGQGATNEKLFF. For the CDR3, the DNA is TGTGCCAGTAGTCAGGGACAGGGGGCGACTAATGAAAAACTGTTTTTT.

This clone has a handful of counts. The chain employs TRBV9 and TRBJ2-2, with 10 bases identical to TRBD2. Germline CDR1 and CDR2: SGDLS and YYNGEE. CDR3 size: 16 residues. Losses at the gene ends were 0 bases for V and 4 bases for J; bases not matched to a gene: 3. CDR3 bases: TGTGCCAGCAGCGTAGTTCCTAGCGGGAGCACCGGGGAGCTGTTTTTT. Protein product: CASSVVPSGSTGELFF.

The rearrangement uses TRBV5-6 and TRBJ2-1; D gene ambiguous. Trimming took off 0 bases at V and 8 bases at J, with 15 bases between the two ends. CDR1 is SGHDT, CDR2 YYEEEE, per germline. The CDR3 consists of 15 residues. CDR3 loop: CASSLGLVYAHEQFF. The CDR3, as DNA: TGTGCCAGCAGCTTGGGGCTAGTATACGCCCATGAGCAGTTCTTC.

The genes are TRBV6-6 and TRBJ2-7; no reliable D call. The CDR3 length is 15 residues. The ends were cut back, 0 bases at V and 3 bases at J, with 12 bases in the middle. The V gene's germline CDR1 is MNHNY and CDR2 SVGAGI (reference sequence). The CDR3 DNA sequence: TGTGCCAGCAGTTACTCGGCTAGTTATGGCTACGAGCAGTACTTC. Translating it yields CASSYSASYGYEQYF.

The CDR3 nucleotides read TGTGCCAGCCGGGACAGGGCGAACACTGAAGCTTTCTTT. It translates to CASRDRANTEAFF. The V and J genes are TRBV19 and TRBJ1-1; 9 bases are a match to TRBD1. CDR3 length: 13 amino acids. The germline gives CDR1 LNHDA, CDR2 SQIVND (reference sequence). The J segment lost 1 base and the V segment lost 9 bases, leaving 3 bases of the junction unmatched.